This TCR beta chain was recorded in a study of blood T cell repertoires in COVID-19. Adults between about 18 and 89 years of age took part from more than 20 US areas. Cohorts were assigned according to the clinical history that participants reported. Recovered participants had two consecutive negative NP/OP PCR tests, healthcare professional clearance, or symptom resolution. V lost 9 bases and J lost 9, with 15 bases in between. This CDR3 comprises 13 residues. Per the germline V gene, CDR1 is SNHLY and CDR2 is FYNNEI. Sequencing was performed with immunoSEQ multiplex PCR; in TCRdb, only in-frame clones are kept and a portion is missing. The sample gives 170,000 or so clones, more than 80% of which show up once; 6% to 6.5% is in the top ten.

Sequenced: PBMCs or T cells enriched from blood (not recorded which). The rearrangement joins TRBV2 to TRBJ1-6, with no clear D. The source is a man aged 40-49 years who had recovered from COVID-19. The CDR3 sequence: CASKPGWVSPLHF. The CDR3 bases are TGTGCCAGTAAGCCAGGATGGGTTTCACCCCTCCACTTT.